Listed here are 16 T cell receptor beta chains from one sample, sequenced in a study of blood T cell repertoires in COVID-19. Profiling relied on immunoSEQ multiplex PCR, and the TCRdb table lists in-frame clones only, not all of them. In the table there are approximately 250,000 clones, about 90% of which are singletons. The sequencing sample was made of PBMCs or T cells enriched from blood (not recorded which). The receptors derive from a middle-aged woman who had been exposed to COVID-19.

The genes are TRBV29-1 and TRBJ1-1; 9 nucleotides align to TRBD1. V gave up 6 bases and J gave up 5 bases; unmatched junction bases: 7. The CDR3 is 13 amino acids. The germline gives CDR1 SQVTM, CDR2 ANQGSEA. The CDR3 loop is CSVSQGASTEAFF. CDR3 in DNA: TGCAGCGTGTCACAGGGGGCGAGTACTGAAGCTTTCTTT. Drawing the rest from reference TRBV29-1 and TRBJ1-1, the complete variable domain is SAVISQKPSRDICQRGTSLTIQCQVDSQVTMMFWYRQQPGQSLTLIATANQGSEATYESGFVIDKFPISRPNLTFSTLTVSNMSPEDSSIYLCSVSQGASTEAFFGQGTRLTVV.

This clone is a singleton in its sample. CDR3 amino acids: CASSFGILRRGQETQYF. DNA of the CDR3: TGTGCCAGCAGCTTTGGGATACTCAGGAGGGGCCAAGAGACCCAGTACTTC. The chain combines TRBV7-2 with TRBJ2-5, with D perhaps matching TRBD2 (6 bases). Germline values: CDR1 SGHTA, CDR2 FQGNSA. V was trimmed by 3 bases and J by 1 base, leaving 18 bases between them. The CDR3 length is 17 residues.

The chain carries TRBV19 and TRBJ1-2; 9 nucleotides match TRBD1. With 5 bases clipped from V and 5 bases from J, the junction kept 3 bases outside the gene matches. Germline loops: CDR1 LNHDA, CDR2 SQIVND (reference sequence). This CDR3 spans 13 amino acids. The CDR3 region has the DNA TGTGCCAGTAGTCGGGACAGGGCGTATGGCTACACCTTC. This encodes CASSRDRAYGYTF.

The chain joins TRBV27 to TRBJ1-5, with TRBD1 as a possible D gene (6 bases). Trimming took off 5 bases at V and 4 bases at J, with 18 bases between the two ends. Per the germline V gene, CDR1 is MNHEY and CDR2 is SMNVEV (reference sequence). The CDR3 runs 16 residues. The CDR3, as DNA: TGTGCCAGCAGTCCCGCCTTTGGGCAGGGGAATCAGCCCCAGCATTTT. Its translation: CASSPAFGQGNQPQHF.

The J gene is TRBJ2-7, the V gene TRBV6-2 or TRBV6-3, with 8 bases that match TRBD2. The V gene's germline CDR1 is MNHEY and CDR2 SVGEGT. The CDR3 has 19 amino acids. The V and J ends lost 6 bases and 0 bases, in that order; junction bases with no gene match: 19. The DNA for the CDR3 is TGTGCCAGCAGCCCTATAGCGGGGTATTACAAGGGACCCTCCTACGAGCAGTACTTC. Translation: CASSPIAGYYKGPSYEQYF.

The chain recombines TRBV7-2 with TRBJ2-5; no firm D call. From germline, CDR1 is SGHTA and CDR2 FQGNSA. V gave up 5 bases and J gave up 8 bases, with 12 bases separating them. The CDR3 totals 12 residues. Written as DNA, the CDR3 is TGTGCCAGCAGCCGTCCAAGAGAAACCCAGTACTTC. The encoded protein is CASSRPRETQYF.

The J gene is TRBJ2-7, the V gene TRBV9; no reliable D call. The germline V and J ends were trimmed by 2 bases and 3 bases, with 12 bases remaining between them. Germline CDR1 reads SGDLS; CDR2 reads YYNGEE. The CDR3 consists of 14 residues. CDR3 protein: CASSVLGAGYEQYF. CDR3 DNA: TGTGCCAGCAGCGTTCTTGGCGCAGGCTACGAGCAGTACTTC.

In nucleotides, the CDR3 is TGTGCCAGCAGCGGGGACAGCCTAAATGAAAAACTGTTTTTT. The encoded protein is CASSGDSLNEKLFF. J is TRBJ1-4 and V is TRBV9; 7 positions match TRBD1. The CDR3 has 14 residues. Germline V gene lookup returns CDR1 SGDLS and CDR2 YYNGEE. The V segment lost 3 bases and the J segment 5 bases; nucleotides outside the gene matches: 4.

The genes are TRBV11-3 and TRBJ1-4, with D unresolved. Germline V gene lookup returns CDR1 SGHNT and CDR2 YENEEA. This CDR3 contains 15 residues. Trimming shortened V by 5 bases and J by 7 bases, and 17 bases separated the two germline ends. As DNA, the CDR3 is TGTGCCAGCAGCCCGAACGAGGGCGGTGGTGAAAAACTGTTTTTT. This codes for CASSPNEGGGEKLFF.

The chain couples TRBV4-2 to TRBJ2-1, with 12 bases matching TRBD2. The CDR3 runs to 17 residues. Germline V gene lookup returns CDR1 LGHNA and CDR2 YNFKEQ. The V and J ends lost 0 bases and 4 bases, in that order; junction bases with no gene match: 4. CDR3: CASSQDPGLAGYNEQFF. CDR3 nucleotides: TGTGCCAGCAGCCAAGACCCGGGACTAGCGGGTTACAATGAGCAGTTCTTC.

The rearrangement joins TRBV13 to TRBJ2-5; D call uncertain. Trimming took off 4 bases at V and 2 bases at J, with 11 bases between the two ends. Germline CDR1 PRHDT, CDR2 FYEKMQ (reference sequence). The CDR3 sequence is 14 residues long. The CDR3 sequence: CASSSRATQETQYF. The CDR3 nucleotides read TGTGCCAGCAGCTCTCGAGCCACTCAAGAGACCCAGTACTTC.

A single count supports this clone. The rearrangement uses TRBV7-2 and TRBJ2-1; unclear D gene. V was clipped by 2 bases and J by 8 bases, with 7 bases between them. The CDR3 length is 12 residues. Germline values: CDR1 SGHTA, CDR2 FQGNSA. CDR3 protein: CASSLNADEQFF. Here the CDR3 DNA reads TGTGCCAGCAGCTTAAATGCGGATGAGCAGTTCTTC.

The V call is TRBV10-3, the J call TRBJ2-7, with 9 bases aligning to TRBD1. With 0 bases clipped from V and 3 bases from J, the junction kept 6 bases outside the gene matches. Per the germline V gene, CDR1 is ENHRY and CDR2 is SYGVKD. CDR3 length equals 16 residues. CDR3: CAISESLGDRVYEQYV. CDR3 bases: TGTGCCATCAGTGAGTCGTTGGGGGACAGGGTCTACGAGCAGTACGTC.

The chain recombines TRBV28 with TRBJ2-7, with 14 bases lining up with TRBD2. The CDR3 is 15 amino acids. Germline CDR1 is MDHEN and CDR2 is SYDVKM. V dropped 5 bases and J dropped 5; count of bases not matched to a gene: 5. The CDR3 spells CASSMTSGRADEQYV. DNA for the CDR3: TGTGCCAGCAGTATGACTAGCGGGAGGGCCGACGAGCAGTACGTC.

The rearrangement joins TRBV6-6 to TRBJ1-5; D uncertain. This CDR3 region has 16 residues. Per germline, CDR1 MNHNY and CDR2 SVGAGI (reference sequence). The V end was cut by 2 bases, the J end by 1 base, with 12 bases between. CDR3: CASSYAGSWSNQPQHF. CDR3 nucleotides: TGTGCCAGCAGTTACGCCGGGTCCTGGAGCAATCAGCCCCAGCATTTT.

The chain has TRBV4-3 and TRBJ2-3; 8 bases line up with TRBD1. Germline V lookup: CDR1 LGHNA, CDR2 YSLEER. J was trimmed by 3 bases and V by 3 bases; bases with no gene match: 11. The CDR3 is made up of 17 amino acids. The CDR3 spells CASSHEYGQGRTDTQYF. In DNA, the CDR3 is TGCGCCAGCAGCCACGAATACGGACAGGGAAGGACAGATACGCAGTATTTT.